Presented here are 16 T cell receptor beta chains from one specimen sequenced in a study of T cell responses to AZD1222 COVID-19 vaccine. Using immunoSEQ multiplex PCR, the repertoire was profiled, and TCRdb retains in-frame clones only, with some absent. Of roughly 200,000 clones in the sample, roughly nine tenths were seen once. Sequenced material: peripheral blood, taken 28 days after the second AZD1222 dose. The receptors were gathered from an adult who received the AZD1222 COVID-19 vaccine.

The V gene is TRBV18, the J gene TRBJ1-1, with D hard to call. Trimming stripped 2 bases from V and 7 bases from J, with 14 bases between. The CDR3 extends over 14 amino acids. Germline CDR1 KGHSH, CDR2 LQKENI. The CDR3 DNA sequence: TGTGCCAGCTCACCATCGGTGGCAAAGATTGAAGCTTTCTTT. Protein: CASSPSVAKIEAFF.

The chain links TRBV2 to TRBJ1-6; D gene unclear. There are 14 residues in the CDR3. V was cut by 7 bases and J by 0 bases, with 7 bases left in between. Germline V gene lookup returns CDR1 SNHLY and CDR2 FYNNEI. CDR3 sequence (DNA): TGTGCCAGCATAACTAGCTCCTATAATTCACCCCTCCACTTT. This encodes CASITSSYNSPLHF.

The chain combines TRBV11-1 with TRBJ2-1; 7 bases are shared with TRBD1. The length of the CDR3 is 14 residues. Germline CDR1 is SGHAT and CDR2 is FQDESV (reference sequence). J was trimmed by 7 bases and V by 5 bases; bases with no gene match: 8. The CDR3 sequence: CASSAQGDRNEQFF. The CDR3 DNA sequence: TGTGCCAGCAGCGCGCAGGGGGATCGGAATGAGCAGTTCTTC.

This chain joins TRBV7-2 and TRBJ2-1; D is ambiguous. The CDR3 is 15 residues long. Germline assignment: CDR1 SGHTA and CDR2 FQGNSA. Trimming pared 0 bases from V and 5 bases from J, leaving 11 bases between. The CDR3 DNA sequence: TGTGCCAGCAGCTTAGCGCGCCCGGCAAACAATGAGCAGTTCTTC. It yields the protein CASSLARPANNEQFF.

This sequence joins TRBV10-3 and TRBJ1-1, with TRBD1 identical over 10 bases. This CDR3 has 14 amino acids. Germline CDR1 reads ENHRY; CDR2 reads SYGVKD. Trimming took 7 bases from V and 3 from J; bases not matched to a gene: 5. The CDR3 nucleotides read TGTGCCATCACCCGGACAGGGGGAGACACTGAAGCTTTCTTT. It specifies CAITRTGGDTEAFF.

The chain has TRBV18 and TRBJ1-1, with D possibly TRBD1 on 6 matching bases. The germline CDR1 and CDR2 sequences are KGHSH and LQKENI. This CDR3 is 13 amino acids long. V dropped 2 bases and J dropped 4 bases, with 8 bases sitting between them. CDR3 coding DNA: TGTGCCAGCTCACCAACAGGGTCCACTGAAGCTTTCTTT. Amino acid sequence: CASSPTGSTEAFF.

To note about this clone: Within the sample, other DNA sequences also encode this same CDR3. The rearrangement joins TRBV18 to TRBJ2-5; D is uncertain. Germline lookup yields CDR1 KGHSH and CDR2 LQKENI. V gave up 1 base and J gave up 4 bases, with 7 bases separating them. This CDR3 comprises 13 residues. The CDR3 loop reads CASSPQGRETQYF. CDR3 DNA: TGTGCCAGCTCACCACAGGGAAGAGAGACCCAGTACTTC.

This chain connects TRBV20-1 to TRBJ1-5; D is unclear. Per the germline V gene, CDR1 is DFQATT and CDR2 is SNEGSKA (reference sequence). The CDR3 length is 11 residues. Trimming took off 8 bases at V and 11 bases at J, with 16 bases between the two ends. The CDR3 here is CSIYRERAQHF. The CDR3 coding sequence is TGCAGTATCTATCGGGAGCGGGCCCAGCATTTT.

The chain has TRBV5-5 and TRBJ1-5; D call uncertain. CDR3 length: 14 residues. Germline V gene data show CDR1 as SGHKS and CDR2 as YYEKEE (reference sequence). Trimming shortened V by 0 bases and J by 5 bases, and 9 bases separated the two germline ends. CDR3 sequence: CASSLGILDQPQHF. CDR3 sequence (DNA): TGTGCCAGCAGCTTGGGGATCTTGGATCAGCCCCAGCATTTT.

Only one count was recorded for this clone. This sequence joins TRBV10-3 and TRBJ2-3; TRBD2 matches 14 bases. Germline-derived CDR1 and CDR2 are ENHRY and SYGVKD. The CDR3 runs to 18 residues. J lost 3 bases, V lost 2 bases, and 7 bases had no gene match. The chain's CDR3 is CAISEPGLAGVGTDTQYF. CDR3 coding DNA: TGTGCCATCAGTGAGCCGGGACTAGCGGGAGTTGGGACAGATACGCAGTATTTT.

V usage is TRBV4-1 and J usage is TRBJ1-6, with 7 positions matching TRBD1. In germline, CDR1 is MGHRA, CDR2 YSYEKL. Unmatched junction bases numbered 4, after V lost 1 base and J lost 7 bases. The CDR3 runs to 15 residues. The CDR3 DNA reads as TGCGCCAGCAGCCAAGCAGACAGGGAGAATTCACCCCTCCACTTT. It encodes CASSQADRENSPLHF.

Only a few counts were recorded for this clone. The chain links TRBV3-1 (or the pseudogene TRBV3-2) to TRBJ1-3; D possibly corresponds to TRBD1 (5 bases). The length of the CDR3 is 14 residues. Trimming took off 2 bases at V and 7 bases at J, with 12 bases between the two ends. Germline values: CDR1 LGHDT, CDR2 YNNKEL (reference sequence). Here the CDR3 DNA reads TGTGCCAGCAGCCAACGGGACGGATGGAACACCATATATTTT. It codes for CASSQRDGWNTIYF.

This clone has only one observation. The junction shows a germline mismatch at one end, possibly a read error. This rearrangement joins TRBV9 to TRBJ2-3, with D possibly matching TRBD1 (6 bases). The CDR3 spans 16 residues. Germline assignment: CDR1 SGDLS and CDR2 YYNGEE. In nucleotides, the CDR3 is TGTGCCAGCAGCCTGCTCTGGGGGACAAGCACTGATACGCAGTATTTT. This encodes CASSLLWGTSTDTQYF.

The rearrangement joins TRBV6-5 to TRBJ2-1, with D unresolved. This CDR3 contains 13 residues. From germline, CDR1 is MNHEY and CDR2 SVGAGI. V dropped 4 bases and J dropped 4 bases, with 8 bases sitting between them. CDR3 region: CASSSQAYNEQFF. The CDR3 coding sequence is TGTGCCAGCAGTTCCCAGGCTTACAATGAGCAGTTCTTC.

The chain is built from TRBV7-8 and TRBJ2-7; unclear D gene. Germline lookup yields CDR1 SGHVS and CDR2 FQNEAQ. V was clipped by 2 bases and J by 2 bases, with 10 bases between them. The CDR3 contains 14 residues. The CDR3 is CASSLFTSTYEQYF. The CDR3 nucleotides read TGTGCCAGCAGCTTATTTACATCAACCTACGAGCAGTACTTC.

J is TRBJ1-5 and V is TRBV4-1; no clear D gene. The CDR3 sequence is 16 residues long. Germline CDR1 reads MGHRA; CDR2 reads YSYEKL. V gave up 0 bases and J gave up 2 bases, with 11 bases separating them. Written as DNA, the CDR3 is TGCGCCAGCAGCCAAGATTATAATTATGGCAATCAGCCCCAGCATTTT. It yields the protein CASSQDYNYGNQPQHF.